The source of this TCR beta chain is a study of blood T cell repertoires in COVID-19. On the study more broadly: The United States, Italy and Spain provided the acute and convalescent COVID-19 samples.

Germline CDR1 reads SGHNT; CDR2 reads YYREEE (reference sequence). Trimming cost V 4 bases and J 5 bases, with 6 bases left between them. The CDR3 spans 11 residues. Original processing methods: Cell counts per sample came from amplifying reference gene primers. Using immunoSEQ multiplex PCR, the repertoire was profiled, and TCRdb retains in-frame clones only, with some absent. Clonal size and the V and J genes are those of that table, whereas D and trimming came from the DNA. The sample records approximately 100,000 clones, 84% being singletons. This sequence originates from a man in his 60s with acute or convalescent COVID-19. Source material: peripheral blood. The chain uses TRBV5-4 and TRBJ1-2, with no clear D. The CDR3 loop reads CASSRGYGYTF. The CDR3 region has the DNA TGTGCCAGCAGCCGGGGTTATGGCTACACCTTC.